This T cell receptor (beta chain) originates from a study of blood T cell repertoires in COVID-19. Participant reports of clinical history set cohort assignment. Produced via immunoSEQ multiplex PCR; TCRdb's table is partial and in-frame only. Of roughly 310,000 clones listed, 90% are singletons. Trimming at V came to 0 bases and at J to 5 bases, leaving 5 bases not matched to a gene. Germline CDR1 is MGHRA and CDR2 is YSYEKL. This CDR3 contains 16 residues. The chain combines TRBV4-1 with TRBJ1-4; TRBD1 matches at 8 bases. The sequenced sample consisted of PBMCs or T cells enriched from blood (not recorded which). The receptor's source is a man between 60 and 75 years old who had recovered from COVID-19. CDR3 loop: CASSQDARTGNEKLFF. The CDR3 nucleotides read TGCGCCAGCAGCCAAGATGCTAGGACAGGGAATGAAAAACTGTTTTTT.